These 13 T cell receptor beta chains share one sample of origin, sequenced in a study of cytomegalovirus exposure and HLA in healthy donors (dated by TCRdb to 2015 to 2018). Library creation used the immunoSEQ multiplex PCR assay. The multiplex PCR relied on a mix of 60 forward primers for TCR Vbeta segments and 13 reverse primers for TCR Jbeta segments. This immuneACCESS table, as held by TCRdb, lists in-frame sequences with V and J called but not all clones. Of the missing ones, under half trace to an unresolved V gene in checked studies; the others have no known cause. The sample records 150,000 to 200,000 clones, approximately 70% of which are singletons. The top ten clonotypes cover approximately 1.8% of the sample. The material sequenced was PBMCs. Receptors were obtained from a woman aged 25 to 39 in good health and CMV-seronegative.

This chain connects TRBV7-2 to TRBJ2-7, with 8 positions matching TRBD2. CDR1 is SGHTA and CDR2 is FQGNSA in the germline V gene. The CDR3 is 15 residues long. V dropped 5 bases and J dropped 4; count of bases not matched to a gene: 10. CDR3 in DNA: TGTGCCAGCAGCAAAACTAGCGGCCTGCTATACGAGCAGTACTTC. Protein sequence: CASSKTSGLLYEQYF.

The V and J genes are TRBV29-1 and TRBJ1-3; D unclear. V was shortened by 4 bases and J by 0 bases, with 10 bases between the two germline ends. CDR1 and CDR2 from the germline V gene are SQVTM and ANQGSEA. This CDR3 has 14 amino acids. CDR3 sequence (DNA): TGCAGCGTTGGGTACGGTAGCTCTGGAAACACCATATATTTT. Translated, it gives CSVGYGSSGNTIYF.

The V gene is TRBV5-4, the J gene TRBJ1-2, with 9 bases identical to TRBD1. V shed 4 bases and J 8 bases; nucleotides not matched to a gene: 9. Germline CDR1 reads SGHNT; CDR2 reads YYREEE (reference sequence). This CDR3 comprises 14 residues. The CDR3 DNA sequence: TGTGCCAGCAGCGAGGGACAGGGTTTCTCCGGCTACACCTTC. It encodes CASSEGQGFSGYTF.

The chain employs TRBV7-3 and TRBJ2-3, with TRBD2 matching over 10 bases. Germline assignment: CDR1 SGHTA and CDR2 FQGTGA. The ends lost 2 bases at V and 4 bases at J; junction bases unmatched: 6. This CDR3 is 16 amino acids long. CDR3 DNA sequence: TGTGCCAGCAGCTTAGTGCAGCGGGGGGGTCCAGATACGCAGTATTTT. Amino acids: CASSLVQRGGPDTQYF.

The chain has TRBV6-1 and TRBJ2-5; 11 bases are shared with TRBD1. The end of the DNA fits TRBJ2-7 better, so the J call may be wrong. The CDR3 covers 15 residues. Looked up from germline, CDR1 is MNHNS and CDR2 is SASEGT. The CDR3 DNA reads TGTGCCAGCAGTGAGGACAGGGGGCGTCTTGGCGAGCAGTACTTC. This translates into CASSEDRGRLGEQYF.

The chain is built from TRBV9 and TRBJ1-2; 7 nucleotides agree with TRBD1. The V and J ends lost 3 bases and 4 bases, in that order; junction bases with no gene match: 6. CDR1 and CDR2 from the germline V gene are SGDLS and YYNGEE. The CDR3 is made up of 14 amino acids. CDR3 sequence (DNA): TGTGCCAGCAGCGAAGCAGGGGGAACCTATGGCTACACCTTC. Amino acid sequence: CASSEAGGTYGYTF.

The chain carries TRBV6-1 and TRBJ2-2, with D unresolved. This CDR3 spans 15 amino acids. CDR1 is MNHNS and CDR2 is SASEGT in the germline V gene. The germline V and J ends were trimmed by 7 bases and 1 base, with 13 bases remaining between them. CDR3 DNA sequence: TGTGCCAGCACCCCCGGCGGTCGGAACACCGGGGAGCTGTTTTTT. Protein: CASTPGGRNTGELFF.

Written as DNA, the CDR3 is TGTGCCAGCAGCTTCCGTGGGACAGGGCGCGACGAGCAGTACTTC. Its protein product is CASSFRGTGRDEQYF. The chain combines TRBV11-1 with TRBJ2-7, with 9 bases lining up with TRBD1. This CDR3 spans 15 amino acids. Germline trimming cut 3 bases from V and 5 bases from J; bases unmatched to any gene: 8. The V gene's germline CDR1 is SGHAT and CDR2 FQDESV (reference sequence).

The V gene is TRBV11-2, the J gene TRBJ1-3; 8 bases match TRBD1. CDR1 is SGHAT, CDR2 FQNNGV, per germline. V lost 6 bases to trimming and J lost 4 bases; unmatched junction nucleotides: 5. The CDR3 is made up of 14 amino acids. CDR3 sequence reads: CASRLTGAGNTIYF. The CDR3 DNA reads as TGTGCCAGCAGGCTGACAGGGGCCGGAAACACCATATATTTT.

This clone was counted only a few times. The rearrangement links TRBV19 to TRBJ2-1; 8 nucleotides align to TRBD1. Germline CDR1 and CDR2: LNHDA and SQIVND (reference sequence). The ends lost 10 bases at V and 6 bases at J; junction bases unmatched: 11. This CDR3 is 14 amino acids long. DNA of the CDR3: TGTGCCACAGACAGGGGTGCGATGGGCAATGAGCAGTTCTTC. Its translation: CATDRGAMGNEQFF.

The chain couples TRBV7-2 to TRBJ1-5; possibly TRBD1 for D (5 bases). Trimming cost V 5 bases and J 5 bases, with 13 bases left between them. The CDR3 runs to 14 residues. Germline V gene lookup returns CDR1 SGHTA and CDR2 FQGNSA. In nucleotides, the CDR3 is TGTGCCAGCAGCCACGTTCAGGGTTATCAGCCCCAGCATTTT. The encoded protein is CASSHVQGYQPQHF.

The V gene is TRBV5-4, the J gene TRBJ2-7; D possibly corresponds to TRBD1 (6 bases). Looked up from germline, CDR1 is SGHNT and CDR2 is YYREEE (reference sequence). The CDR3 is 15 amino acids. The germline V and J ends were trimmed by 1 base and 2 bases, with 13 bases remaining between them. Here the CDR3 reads CASSLSAGDAYEQYF. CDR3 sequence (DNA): TGTGCCAGCAGCTTGTCAGCAGGGGACGCCTACGAGCAGTACTTC.

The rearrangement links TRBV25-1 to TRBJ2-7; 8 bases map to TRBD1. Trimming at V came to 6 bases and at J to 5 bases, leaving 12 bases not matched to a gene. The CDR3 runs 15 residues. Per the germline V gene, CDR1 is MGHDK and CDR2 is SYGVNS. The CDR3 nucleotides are TGTGCCAGCAGCTATACCGGGACAGGCCCCGACGAGCAGTACTTC. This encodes CASSYTGTGPDEQYF.